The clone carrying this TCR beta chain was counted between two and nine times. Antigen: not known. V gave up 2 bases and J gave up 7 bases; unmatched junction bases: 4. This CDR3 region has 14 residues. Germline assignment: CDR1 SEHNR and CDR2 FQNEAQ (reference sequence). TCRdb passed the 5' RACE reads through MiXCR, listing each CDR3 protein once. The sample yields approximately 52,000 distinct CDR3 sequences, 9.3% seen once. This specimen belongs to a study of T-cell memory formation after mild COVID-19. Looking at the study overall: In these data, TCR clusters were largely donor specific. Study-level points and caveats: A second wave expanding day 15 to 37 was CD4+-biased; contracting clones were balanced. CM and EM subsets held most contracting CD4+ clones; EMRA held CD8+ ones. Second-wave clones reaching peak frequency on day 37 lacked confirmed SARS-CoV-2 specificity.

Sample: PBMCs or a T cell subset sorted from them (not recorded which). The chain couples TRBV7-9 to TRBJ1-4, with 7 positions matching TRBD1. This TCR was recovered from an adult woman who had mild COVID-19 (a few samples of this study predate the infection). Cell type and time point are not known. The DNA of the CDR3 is TGTGCCAGCAGCTTAAGGGGACAGACTGAAAAACTGTTTTTT. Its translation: CASSLRGQTEKLFF.